This TCR beta chain was recovered during a study of OX40 agonist ivuxolimab in advanced cancers. Repertoires were generated with immunoSEQ multiplex PCR, while TCRdb's copy carries only in-frame clones and drops some. The table includes about 75,000 clones, roughly 90% detected once. CDR3 length: 11 amino acids. CDR1 and CDR2 from the germline V gene are DFQATT and SNEGSKA (reference sequence). Here the sequenced sample was CD4+ or CD8+ T cells sorted from blood, taken in a trial of the OX40 agonist ivuxolimab. The chain combines TRBV20-1 with TRBJ1-1; possibly TRBD1 for D (5 bases). The sequence was collected from an adult with an advanced solid tumor such as melanoma, head and neck, liver or kidney cancer. CDR3 sequence reads: CSLAEGTEAFF. The CDR3 DNA sequence: TGCAGCTTAGCGGAGGGGACTGAAGCTTTCTTT.